This entry concerns a single TCR beta chain. This sample is drawn from a study of Graves' ophthalmopathy and Graves' hyperthyroidism. CDR3 length: 14 residues. In germline, CDR1 is MDHEN, CDR2 SYDVKM. V shed 4 bases and J shed 3 bases, with 13 bases lying between them. The study amplified TCR beta CDR3 regions using RNA transcripts. RT-PCR with HTBI primers came first, then second-round multiplex PCR. TCRdb re-called the multiplex PCR reads through MiXCR, storing one row per CDR3 protein. The table lists roughly 410,000 distinct CDR3 sequences, over 15% of them singletons, with around 6.6% in the top ten.

The sequence came from a woman under 30 with stable Graves' hyperthyroidism. Source material: peripheral blood. V is TRBV28 and J is TRBJ2-7; a weak D match, TRBD1 (5 bases). CDR3 nucleotides: TGTGCCAGCAGTTACGCTCAGGGAAGCTACGAGCAGTACTTC. Translated, it gives CASSYAQGSYEQYF.